Shown below are 15 T cell receptor beta chains from a single sample sequenced in a study of blood T cell repertoires in COVID-19. Clones were read by immunoSEQ multiplex PCR, and TCRdb kept only the in-frame ones, dropping some. Seen here are 260,000 or so clones, roughly four fifths observed once, and the top ten hold about 4.4%. Specimen: peripheral blood. These receptor sequences come from an older woman with acute or convalescent COVID-19.

The V gene is TRBV10-3, the J gene TRBJ1-5; D is possibly TRBD1 (5 bases). From germline, CDR1 is ENHRY and CDR2 SYGVKD. The CDR3 is made up of 15 amino acids. Trimming left V 6 bases short and J 0 bases short, with 12 bases between. CDR3 nucleotides: TGTGCCATCAGCGTATCTGACAGTAGCAATCAGCCCCAGCATTTT. It is translated as CAISVSDSSNQPQHF.

This CDR3 reads CAISESRGFGGSNQPQHF. CDR3 in DNA: TGTGCCATCAGTGAGTCGAGGGGGTTTGGGGGAAGCAATCAGCCCCAGCATTTT. The chain carries TRBV10-3 and TRBJ1-5, with TRBD1 as a possible D gene (6 bases). The germline V gene encodes CDR1 ENHRY and CDR2 SYGVKD. With 0 bases removed from V and 1 base from J, the gap between germline ends came to 16 bases. CDR3 length: 18 amino acids.

The genes are TRBV7-2 and TRBJ2-5, with 10 positions matching TRBD2. The CDR3 covers 15 residues. Per germline, CDR1 SGHTA and CDR2 FQGNSA. Losses at the gene ends were 2 bases for V and 4 bases for J; bases not matched to a gene: 4. DNA of the CDR3: TGTGCCAGCAGCTTAACCCGACTAGCGGGAGAGACCCAGTACTTC. Its translation: CASSLTRLAGETQYF.

The chain recombines TRBV6-5 with TRBJ1-2, with D possibly matching TRBD1 (5 bases). Trimming stripped 2 bases from V and 9 bases from J, with 10 bases between. This CDR3 is built from 12 residues. Germline V gives CDR1 MNHEY, CDR2 SVGAGI. The CDR3, as DNA: TGTGCCAGCAGTTACGGGGGGGTCAGCTACACCTTC. Its translation is CASSYGGVSYTF.

V and J are TRBV5-6 and TRBJ2-1; tentative D call: TRBD2 (6 bases). V was trimmed by 3 bases and J by 9 bases, leaving 16 bases between them. The V gene's germline CDR1 is SGHDT and CDR2 YYEEEE. The CDR3 is 14 residues long. The CDR3 spells CASSSLRGSVEQFF. Written as DNA, the CDR3 is TGTGCCAGCAGCTCCCTTCGGGGGTCTGTTGAGCAGTTCTTC.

This clone has just a few counts. The chain employs TRBV11-2 and TRBJ1-2; 7 bases line up with TRBD1. There are 13 residues in the CDR3. The germline gives CDR1 SGHAT, CDR2 FQNNGV. V lost 4 bases and J lost 6; bases outside the gene matches: 5. CDR3 sequence reads: CASSSLTGNGYTF. The DNA for the CDR3 is TGTGCCAGCAGCTCCCTGACAGGGAATGGCTACACCTTC.

The chain combines TRBV7-2 with TRBJ2-7, with 11 bases aligning to TRBD2. CDR3 length equals 18 residues. Trimming cost V 2 bases and J 0 bases; bases outside gene matches: 9. Germline CDR1 and CDR2: SGHTA and FQGNSA. The DNA of the CDR3 is TGTGCCAGCAGCTTAAGTGGGACTAGCGGTTGGAGCTCCTACGAGCAGTACTTC. Encoded protein: CASSLSGTSGWSSYEQYF.

The J gene is TRBJ2-3, the V gene TRBV3-1 (or the pseudogene TRBV3-2), with a tentative D call TRBD2 (5 bases). Germline V gives CDR1 LGHDT, CDR2 YNNKEL (reference sequence). V was clipped by 2 bases and J by 0 bases, with 15 bases between them. There are 17 residues in the CDR3. CDR3 sequence reads: CASSQFKISVSTDTQYF. The CDR3 DNA reads TGTGCCAGCAGCCAATTTAAAATTAGCGTTAGCACAGATACGCAGTATTTT.

V gene TRBV19 combines with J gene TRBJ1-5; TRBD1 matches 7 bases. The CDR3 is 14 residues long. Germline V lookup: CDR1 LNHDA, CDR2 SQIVND (reference sequence). The V segment lost 5 bases and the J segment 7 bases; nucleotides outside the gene matches: 8. CDR3 region: CASSFGQDSQPQHF. The CDR3 coding sequence is TGTGCCAGTAGTTTCGGACAGGATAGCCAGCCCCAGCATTTT.

The chain is built from TRBV19 and TRBJ1-1; TRBD1 matches 8 bases. The CDR3 totals 16 residues. J lost 0 bases, V lost 3 bases, and 6 bases had no gene match. Germline loops: CDR1 LNHDA, CDR2 SQIVND (reference sequence). The CDR3: CASSIQDRALNTEAFF. CDR3 coding DNA: TGTGCCAGTAGTATTCAGGACAGGGCGTTGAACACTGAAGCTTTCTTT.

The rearrangement uses TRBV24-1 and TRBJ1-1, with D possibly being TRBD1 (6 bases). The CDR3 totals 14 residues. Trimming cost V 5 bases and J 0 bases, with 9 bases left between them. Germline V lookup: CDR1 KGHDR, CDR2 SFDVKD. CDR3 amino acids: CATSGTGMNTEAFF. The CDR3 bases are TGTGCCACCAGTGGAACAGGGATGAACACTGAAGCTTTCTTT.

The chain links TRBV5-4 to TRBJ1-3; 10 positions match TRBD1. Germline CDR1 reads SGHNT; CDR2 reads YYREEE (reference sequence). V lost 4 bases to trimming and J lost 3 bases; unmatched junction nucleotides: 4. The CDR3 extends over 15 amino acids. The CDR3 coding sequence is TGTGCCAGCAGCCTCGGGACAGGGGTTGGAAACACCATATATTTT. This codes for CASSLGTGVGNTIYF.

This clone has a handful of counts. J is TRBJ1-6 and V is TRBV7-8; 7 bases are shared with TRBD1. With V trimmed by 1 base and J by 12 bases, 9 bases remained unmatched. The CDR3 runs to 15 residues. CDR1 is SGHVS, CDR2 FQNEAQ, per germline. The DNA for the CDR3 is TGTGCCAGCAGCTTAGTTATGGACAGGTCGGGACCCCTCCACTTT. Encoded protein: CASSLVMDRSGPLHF.

This clone appeared a single time. The genes are TRBV4-1 and TRBJ2-7, with a possible D match to TRBD1 (5 bases). This CDR3 contains 15 residues. V lost 0 bases to trimming and J lost 4 bases, with 13 bases between them. Germline-derived CDR1 and CDR2 are MGHRA and YSYEKL. Here the CDR3 DNA reads TGCGCCAGCAGCCAAGATGGGCAGGGAACTTACGAGCAGTACTTC. Its translation: CASSQDGQGTYEQYF.

This chain joins TRBV7-9 and TRBJ1-5; D might be TRBD1 (5 bases). Deletions cut 4 bases from V and 3 bases from J, with 16 bases between. CDR1 is SEHNR and CDR2 is FQNEAQ in the germline V gene (reference sequence). CDR3 length: 16 residues. CDR3 loop: CASSWGWGGNNQPQHF. The CDR3 coding sequence is TGTGCCAGCAGCTGGGGCTGGGGGGGGAACAATCAGCCCCAGCATTTT.